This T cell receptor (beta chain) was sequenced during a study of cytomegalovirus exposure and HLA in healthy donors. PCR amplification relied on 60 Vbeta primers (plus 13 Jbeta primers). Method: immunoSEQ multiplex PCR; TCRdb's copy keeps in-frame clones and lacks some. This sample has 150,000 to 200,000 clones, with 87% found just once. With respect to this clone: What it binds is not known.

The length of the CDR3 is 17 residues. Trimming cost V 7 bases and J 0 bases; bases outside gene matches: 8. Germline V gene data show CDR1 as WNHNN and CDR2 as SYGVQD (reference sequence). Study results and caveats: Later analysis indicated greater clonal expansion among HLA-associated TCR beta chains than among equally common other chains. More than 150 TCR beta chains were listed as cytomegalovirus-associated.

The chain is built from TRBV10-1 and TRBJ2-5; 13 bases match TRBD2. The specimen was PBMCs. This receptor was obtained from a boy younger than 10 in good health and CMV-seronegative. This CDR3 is CASMKPGLAGYQETQYF. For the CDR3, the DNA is TGCGCCAGCATGAAACCGGGACTAGCGGGGTACCAAGAGACCCAGTACTTC.